These 24 T cell receptor beta chains were sequenced from one sample in a study of blood T cell repertoires in COVID-19. Clones were read by immunoSEQ multiplex PCR, and TCRdb kept only the in-frame ones, dropping some. Altogether approximately 300,000 clones are present, 89% being singletons, with the ten largest covering 1.8%. Sequencing used peripheral blood. The receptors come from a woman aged 25 to 39 with COVID-19, enrolled during active disease.

The chain's CDR3 is CASSLGGTYGYTF. The CDR3 DNA is TGTGCCAGCAGCTTGGGGGGAACCTATGGCTACACCTTC. The chain recombines TRBV7-9 with TRBJ1-2; maybe TRBD1 (5 bases). V lost 3 bases to trimming and J lost 4 bases, with 9 bases between them. This CDR3 is 13 amino acids long. From germline, CDR1 is SEHNR and CDR2 FQNEAQ (reference sequence).

The gene calls are TRBV2 and TRBJ1-4; the D is unclear. The CDR3 is 12 amino acids. V lost 7 bases to trimming and J lost 12 bases, with 15 bases between them. Looked up from germline, CDR1 is SNHLY and CDR2 is FYNNEI. The CDR3 DNA reads as TGTGCCAGCAAAGGACTGGGTGAGGAACTGTTTTTT. Its translation: CASKGLGEELFF.

The chain combines TRBV30 with TRBJ1-5, with TRBD1 matching 8 bases. Germline loops: CDR1 GTSNPN, CDR2 SVGIG (reference sequence). The V gene end was trimmed by 2 bases and the J gene end by 1 base; junction bases not matched to a gene: 10. The CDR3 has 17 amino acids. As DNA, the CDR3 is TGTGCCTGGAGTAGATTTGGCCAGGGGGCGAGCAATCAGCCCCAGCATTTT. Amino acid sequence: CAWSRFGQGASNQPQHF.

V usage is TRBV9 and J usage is TRBJ1-1; D unclear. Germline values: CDR1 SGDLS, CDR2 YYNGEE. Trimming stripped 3 bases from V and 1 base from J, with 16 bases between. The CDR3 is made up of 16 amino acids. The CDR3 DNA follows: TGTGCCAGCAGCGCCGCCCCGTGGAGATCGAACACTGAAGCTTTCTTT. Protein: CASSAAPWRSNTEAFF.

The chain combines TRBV7-9 with TRBJ2-6, with D tentatively TRBD2 (6 bases). The germline V gene has CDR1 SEHNR and CDR2 FQNEAQ (reference sequence). The V end lost 8 bases, the J end lost 0 bases, and 20 bases lay between the germline ends. This CDR3 contains 18 residues. The CDR3 DNA sequence: TGTGCCAGCTCTAGGGGCGGGCGGGACGCCTCTGGGGCCAACGTCCTGACTTTC. This sequence encodes CASSRGGRDASGANVLTF.

This chain links TRBV14 with TRBJ1-1; the match to TRBD1 covers 9 bases. V was clipped by 4 bases and J by 1 base; unmatched bases: 4. This CDR3 region has 15 residues. The germline CDR1 and CDR2 sequences are SGHDN and FVKESK. The CDR3 spells CASSRDRGKNTEAFF. The CDR3 bases are TGTGCCAGCAGCCGAGACAGGGGGAAGAACACTGAAGCTTTCTTT.

This CDR3 is CASSPTGTGWVPQYF. CDR3 nucleotide sequence: TGTGCCAGCTCACCAACCGGGACAGGGTGGGTGCCCCAGTATTTT. J is TRBJ1-5 and V is TRBV6-5, with TRBD1 matching over 9 bases. The assigned J gene may be wrong: the sequence end matches TRBJ2-3 better. Germline V gene data show CDR1 as MNHEY and CDR2 as SVGAGI. CDR3 length: 15 residues.

The chain employs TRBV7-9 and TRBJ1-2, with D possibly TRBD1 on 6 matching bases. This CDR3 region has 17 residues. CDR1 and CDR2 from the germline V gene are SEHNR and FQNEAQ (reference sequence). Trimming pared 5 bases from V and 0 bases from J, leaving 19 bases between. The DNA for the CDR3 is TGTGCCAGCAGCCAAAGGGACACAGGGTCAACTAACTATGGCTACACCTTC. Translation: CASSQRDTGSTNYGYTF.

The V gene is TRBV28, the J gene TRBJ2-3; 11 bases align to TRBD2. V was pared by 6 bases and J by 5 bases, with 4 bases of the junction left unmatched. This CDR3 is built from 14 residues. The germline CDR1 and CDR2 sequences are MDHEN and SYDVKM. The CDR3 region is CASSPTSGGDTQYF. The CDR3 DNA is TGTGCCAGCAGCCCAACTAGCGGGGGAGATACGCAGTATTTT. The full variable domain, in which reference TRBV28 and TRBJ2-3 provide the parts outside the CDR3, is DVKVTQSSRYLVKRTGEKVFLECVQDMDHENMFWYRQDPGLGLRLIYFSYDVKMKEKGDIPEGYSVSREKKERFSLILESASTNQTSMYLCASSPTSGGDTQYFGPGTRLTVL.

V and J are TRBV6-2 or TRBV6-3 and TRBJ2-7, with D perhaps TRBD1 (5 bases). The CDR3 is made up of 14 amino acids. The ends were cut back, 4 bases at V and 5 bases at J, with 15 bases in the middle. The germline gives CDR1 MNHEY, CDR2 SVGEGT. CDR3 sequence (DNA): TGTGCCAGCAGTTCTCTGACAGTCTCGGACGAGCAGTACTTC. The encoded protein is CASSSLTVSDEQYF.

The chain has TRBV2 and TRBJ1-2, with D possibly TRBD1 on 5 matching bases. The germline V gene encodes CDR1 SNHLY and CDR2 FYNNEI. V lost 8 bases, J lost 6 bases, and 10 bases lay in between. This CDR3 spans 11 amino acids. CDR3 amino acids: CASRGGDGYTF. Written as DNA, the CDR3 is TGTGCCAGCCGGGGAGGGGATGGCTACACCTTC.

The genes are TRBV19 and TRBJ1-1; D not certain. V was clipped by 1 base and J by 1 base, with 13 bases between them. The germline V gene has CDR1 LNHDA and CDR2 SQIVND (reference sequence). The CDR3 loop spans 16 amino acids. The CDR3 here is CASSIGHPTANTEAFF. CDR3 nucleotide sequence: TGTGCCAGTAGTATAGGGCACCCCACAGCGAACACTGAAGCTTTCTTT.

The rearrangement links TRBV7-2 to TRBJ2-4; D might be TRBD1 (5 bases). This CDR3 has 20 amino acids. V was shortened by 0 bases and J by 0 bases, with 21 bases between the two germline ends. CDR1 is SGHTA and CDR2 is FQGNSA in the germline V gene. CDR3 loop: CASSLAVTAYPDLAKNIQYF. CDR3 sequence (DNA): TGTGCCAGCAGCTTAGCAGTGACAGCTTATCCAGACTTAGCCAAAAACATTCAGTACTTC.

This clone was found once. The CDR3 nucleotides are TGTGCCAGCACCGTTAGTACAGGGTTTAATGAGCAGTTCTTC. Its protein is CASTVSTGFNEQFF. The chain uses TRBV7-9 and TRBJ2-1; TRBD1 might be the D (6 bases). The germline gives CDR1 SEHNR, CDR2 FQNEAQ (reference sequence). Trimming stripped 7 bases from V and 7 bases from J, with 17 bases between. The CDR3 covers 14 residues.

The V gene is TRBV28, the J gene TRBJ1-6, with 8 bases identical to TRBD1. The V gene's germline CDR1 is MDHEN and CDR2 SYDVKM. The CDR3 is 19 residues long. V was clipped by 5 bases and J by 0 bases; unmatched bases: 12. The CDR3 nucleotides read TGTGCCAGCAGTGCCACCCGGGACAGGTCAACCTCCTATAATTCACCCCTCCACTTT. Translating it yields CASSATRDRSTSYNSPLHF.

The V and J genes are TRBV29-1 and TRBJ1-3; 7 nucleotides align to TRBD1. This CDR3 has 12 amino acids. V shed 7 bases, J shed 2 bases, and the junction held 2 bases outside the gene matches. Germline values: CDR1 SQVTM, CDR2 ANQGSEA. The CDR3 here is CSGQGAGNTIYF. The CDR3 nucleotides read TGCAGCGGGCAGGGGGCTGGAAACACCATATATTTT. Full variable domain (rest looked up from reference TRBV29-1 and TRBJ1-3): SAVISQKPSRDICQRGTSLTIQCQVDSQVTMMFWYRQQPGQSLTLIATANQGSEATYESGFVIDKFPISRPNLTFSTLTVSNMSPEDSSIYLCSGQGAGNTIYFGEGSWLTVV.

V gene TRBV19 combines with J gene TRBJ2-1; 9 bases are shared with TRBD2. Germline V lookup: CDR1 LNHDA, CDR2 SQIVND (reference sequence). The CDR3 length is 17 residues. J was trimmed by 0 bases and V by 5 bases; bases with no gene match: 8. The CDR3 coding sequence is TGTGCCAGTAGTCGCGCTAGCGGGGTGCGCTCCTACAATGAGCAGTTCTTC. Amino acids: CASSRASGVRSYNEQFF.

This chain connects TRBV5-4 to TRBJ1-3; D perhaps matches TRBD1 (6 bases). Trimming took 4 bases from V and 2 from J, leaving 19 bases between them. The CDR3 extends over 17 amino acids. The germline V gene encodes CDR1 SGHNT and CDR2 YYREEE (reference sequence). The CDR3 loop is CASSRAGTPSTGNTIYF. The DNA of the CDR3 is TGTGCCAGCAGCCGAGCCGGGACACCGTCCACTGGAAACACCATATATTTT. The complete variable domain, with remaining parts taken from reference TRBV5-4 and TRBJ1-3, reads ETGVTQSPTHLIKTRGQQVTLRCSSQSGHNTVSWYQQALGQGPQFIFQYYREEENGRGNFPPRFSGLQFPNYSSELNVNALELDDSALYLCASSRAGTPSTGNTIYFGEGSWLTVV.

The CDR3 spells CASSFFRGGNQPQHF. The CDR3 nucleotides are TGTGCCAGCAGCTTTTTCAGGGGTGGCAATCAGCCCCAGCATTTT. The gene calls are TRBV5-8 and TRBJ1-5; TRBD1 might be the D (6 bases). V lost 2 bases and J lost 2, with 11 bases in between. This CDR3 contains 15 residues. Germline CDR1 reads SGHTS; CDR2 reads YDEGEE.

The V gene is TRBV15, the J gene TRBJ1-5; 7 positions agree with TRBD1. Germline lookup yields CDR1 LNHNV and CDR2 YYDKDF (reference sequence). V gave up 4 bases and J gave up 2 bases; unmatched junction bases: 5. The CDR3 has 15 amino acids. The CDR3 region has the DNA TGTGCCACCAGCATCAGGGGGTCCGGCAATCAGCCCCAGCATTTT. This gives the protein CATSIRGSGNQPQHF.

The V gene is TRBV6-6, the J gene TRBJ1-5; perhaps TRBD1 as D (6 bases). V was cut by 7 bases and J by 7 bases, with 23 bases left in between. The germline CDR1 and CDR2 sequences are MNHNY and SVGAGI (reference sequence). This CDR3 has 16 residues. CDR3 in amino acids: CASTFFRGGARQPQHF. CDR3 in DNA: TGTGCCAGCACCTTCTTTAGAGGGGGGGCTCGGCAGCCCCAGCATTTT.

CDR3 in DNA: TGTGCCAGCAGGCGCACCCGGGACAGGGGAGACACCATATATTTT. As protein: CASRRTRDRGDTIYF. The V and J genes are TRBV6-5 and TRBJ1-3, with 10 bases lining up with TRBD1. V dropped 6 bases and J dropped 8; count of bases not matched to a gene: 10. Germline CDR1 MNHEY, CDR2 SVGAGI. This CDR3 comprises 15 residues.

CDR3 residues: CASRQGRNQPQHF. CDR3 in DNA: TGTGCCAGTAGACAGGGGCGCAATCAGCCCCAGCATTTT. The chain carries TRBV19 and TRBJ1-5, with 7 bases matching TRBD1. The germline gives CDR1 LNHDA, CDR2 SQIVND (reference sequence). The junction had 1 base not matched to a gene; V was cut back by 6 bases and J by 2 bases. The CDR3 is 13 amino acids.

This chain uses TRBV3-1 (or the pseudogene TRBV3-2) with TRBJ2-1; TRBD2 agrees at 11 bases. This CDR3 comprises 16 residues. CDR1 LGHDT and CDR2 YNNKEL come from the germline V gene (reference sequence). Trimming cost V 4 bases and J 10 bases; bases outside gene matches: 12. The CDR3 region has the DNA TGTGCCAGCAGCCCGCTCGGACTAGCGGGCCTTGACGAGCAGTTCTTC. This gives the protein CASSPLGLAGLDEQFF.